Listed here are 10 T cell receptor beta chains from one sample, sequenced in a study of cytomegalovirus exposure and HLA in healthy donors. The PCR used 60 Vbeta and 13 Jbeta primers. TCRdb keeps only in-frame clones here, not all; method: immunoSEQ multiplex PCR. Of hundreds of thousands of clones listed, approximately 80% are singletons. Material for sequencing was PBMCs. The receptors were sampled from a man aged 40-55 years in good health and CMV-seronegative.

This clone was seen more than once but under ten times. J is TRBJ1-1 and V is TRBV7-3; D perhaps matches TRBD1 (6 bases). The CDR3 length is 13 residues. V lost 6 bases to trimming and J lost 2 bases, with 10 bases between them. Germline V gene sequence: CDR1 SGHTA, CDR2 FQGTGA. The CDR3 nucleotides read TGTGCCAGCAGTCGACAGGTCAACACTGAAGCTTTCTTT. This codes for CASSRQVNTEAFF.

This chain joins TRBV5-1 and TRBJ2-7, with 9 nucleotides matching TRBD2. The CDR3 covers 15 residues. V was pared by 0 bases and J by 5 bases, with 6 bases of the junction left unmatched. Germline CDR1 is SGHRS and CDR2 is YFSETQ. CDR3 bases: TGCGCCAGCAGCTTGGAGCTAGCGGGACCCCACGAGCAGTACTTC. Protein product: CASSLELAGPHEQYF.

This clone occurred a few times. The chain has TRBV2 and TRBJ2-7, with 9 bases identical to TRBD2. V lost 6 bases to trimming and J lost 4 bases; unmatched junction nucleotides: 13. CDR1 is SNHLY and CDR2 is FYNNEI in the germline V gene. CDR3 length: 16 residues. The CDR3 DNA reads TGTGCCAGCAGCCCGAGCGGGGGACTAGCCTTTTACGAGCAGTACTTC. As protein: CASSPSGGLAFYEQYF.

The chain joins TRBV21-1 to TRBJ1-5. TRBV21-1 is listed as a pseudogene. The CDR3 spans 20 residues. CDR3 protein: CASSKIKGGEMEKSNQPQHF. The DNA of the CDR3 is TGTGCCAGCAGCAAAATTAAAGGGGGGGAAATGGAGAAAAGCAATCAGCCCCAGCATTTT.

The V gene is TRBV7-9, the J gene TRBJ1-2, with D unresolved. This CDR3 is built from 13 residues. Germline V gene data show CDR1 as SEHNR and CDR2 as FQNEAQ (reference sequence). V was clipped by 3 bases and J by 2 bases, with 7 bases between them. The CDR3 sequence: CASSFFMNYGYTF. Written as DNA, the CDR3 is TGTGCCAGCAGCTTTTTTATGAACTATGGCTACACCTTC. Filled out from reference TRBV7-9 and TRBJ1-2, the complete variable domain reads DTGVSQNPRHKITKRGQNVTFRCDPISEHNRLYWYRQTLGQGPEFLTYFQNEAQLEKSRLLSDRFSAERPKGSFSTLEIQRTEQGDSAMYLCASSFFMNYGYTFGSGTRLTVV.

The CDR3 sequence is CASSGMFGANYGYTF. The CDR3 DNA is TGTGCCAGCAGCGGGATGTTCGGAGCTAACTATGGCTACACCTTC. The V and J genes are TRBV9 and TRBJ1-2; D is uncertain. V was trimmed by 3 bases and J by 0 bases, leaving 12 bases between them. The CDR3 has 15 residues. Germline CDR1 and CDR2: SGDLS and YYNGEE.

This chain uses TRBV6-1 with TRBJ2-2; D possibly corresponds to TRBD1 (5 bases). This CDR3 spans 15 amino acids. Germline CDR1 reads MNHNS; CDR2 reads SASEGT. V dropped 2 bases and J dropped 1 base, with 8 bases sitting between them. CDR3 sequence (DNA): TGTGCCAGCAGTGAACAGGGATTGAACACCGGGGAGCTGTTTTTT. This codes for CASSEQGLNTGELFF.

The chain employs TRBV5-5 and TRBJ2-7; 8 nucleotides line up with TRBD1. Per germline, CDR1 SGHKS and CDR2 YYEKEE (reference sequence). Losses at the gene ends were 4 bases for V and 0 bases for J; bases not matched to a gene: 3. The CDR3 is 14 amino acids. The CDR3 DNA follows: TGTGCCAGCAGCATGGACAGGGTCTCCTACGAGCAGTACTTC. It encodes CASSMDRVSYEQYF.

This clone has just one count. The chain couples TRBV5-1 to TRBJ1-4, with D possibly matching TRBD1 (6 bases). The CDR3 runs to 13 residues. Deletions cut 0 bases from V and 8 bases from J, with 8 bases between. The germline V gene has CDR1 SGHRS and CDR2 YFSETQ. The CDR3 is CASSLVGQEKLFF. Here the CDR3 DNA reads TGCGCCAGCAGCTTGGTCGGACAGGAAAAACTGTTTTTT.

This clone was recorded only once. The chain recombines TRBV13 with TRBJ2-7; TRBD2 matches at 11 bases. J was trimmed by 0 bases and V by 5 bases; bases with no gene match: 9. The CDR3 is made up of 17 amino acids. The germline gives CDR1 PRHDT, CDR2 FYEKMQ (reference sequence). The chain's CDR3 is CASSPGGLAAVSYEQYF. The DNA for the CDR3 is TGTGCCAGCAGCCCTGGGGGACTAGCGGCCGTCTCCTACGAGCAGTACTTC.